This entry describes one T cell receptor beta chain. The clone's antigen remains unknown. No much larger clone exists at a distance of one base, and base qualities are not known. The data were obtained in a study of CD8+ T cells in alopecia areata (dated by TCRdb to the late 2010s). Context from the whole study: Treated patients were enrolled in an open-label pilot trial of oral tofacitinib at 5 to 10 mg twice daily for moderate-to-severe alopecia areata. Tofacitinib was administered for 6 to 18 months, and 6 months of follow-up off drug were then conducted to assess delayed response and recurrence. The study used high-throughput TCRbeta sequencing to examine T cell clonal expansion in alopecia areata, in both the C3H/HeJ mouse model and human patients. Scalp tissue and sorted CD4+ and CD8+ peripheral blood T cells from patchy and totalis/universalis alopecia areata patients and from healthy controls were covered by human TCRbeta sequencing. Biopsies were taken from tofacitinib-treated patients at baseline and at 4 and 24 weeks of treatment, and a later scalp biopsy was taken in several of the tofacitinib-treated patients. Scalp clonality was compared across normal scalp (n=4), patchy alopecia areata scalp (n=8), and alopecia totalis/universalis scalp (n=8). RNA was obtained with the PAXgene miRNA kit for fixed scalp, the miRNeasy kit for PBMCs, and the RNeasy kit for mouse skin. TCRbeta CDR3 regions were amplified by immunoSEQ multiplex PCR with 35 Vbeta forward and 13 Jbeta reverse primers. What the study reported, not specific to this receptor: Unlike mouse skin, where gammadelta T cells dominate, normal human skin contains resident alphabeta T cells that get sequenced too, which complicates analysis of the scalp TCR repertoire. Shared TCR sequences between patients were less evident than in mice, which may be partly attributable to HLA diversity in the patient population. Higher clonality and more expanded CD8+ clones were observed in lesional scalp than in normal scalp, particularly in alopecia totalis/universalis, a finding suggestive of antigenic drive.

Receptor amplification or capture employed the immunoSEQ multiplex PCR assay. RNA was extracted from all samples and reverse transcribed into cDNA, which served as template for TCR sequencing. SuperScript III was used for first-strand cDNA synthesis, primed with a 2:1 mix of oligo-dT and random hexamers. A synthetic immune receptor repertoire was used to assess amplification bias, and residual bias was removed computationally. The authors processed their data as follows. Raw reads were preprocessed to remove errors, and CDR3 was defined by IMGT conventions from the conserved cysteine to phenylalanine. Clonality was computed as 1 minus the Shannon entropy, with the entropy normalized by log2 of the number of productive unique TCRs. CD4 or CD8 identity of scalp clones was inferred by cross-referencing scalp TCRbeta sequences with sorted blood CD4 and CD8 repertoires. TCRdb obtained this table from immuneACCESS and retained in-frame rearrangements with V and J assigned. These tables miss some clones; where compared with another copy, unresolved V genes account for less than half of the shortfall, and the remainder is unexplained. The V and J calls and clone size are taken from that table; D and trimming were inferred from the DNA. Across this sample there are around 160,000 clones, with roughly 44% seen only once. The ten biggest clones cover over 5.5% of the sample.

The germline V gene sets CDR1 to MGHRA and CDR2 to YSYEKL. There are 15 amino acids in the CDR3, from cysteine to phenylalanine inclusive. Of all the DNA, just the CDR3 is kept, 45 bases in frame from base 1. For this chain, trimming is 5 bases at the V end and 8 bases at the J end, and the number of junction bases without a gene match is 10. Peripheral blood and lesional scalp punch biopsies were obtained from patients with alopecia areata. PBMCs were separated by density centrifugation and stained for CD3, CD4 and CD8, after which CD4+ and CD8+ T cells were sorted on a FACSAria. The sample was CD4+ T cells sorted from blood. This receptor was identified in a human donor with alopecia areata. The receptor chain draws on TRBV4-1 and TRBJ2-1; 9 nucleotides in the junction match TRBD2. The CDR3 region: CASSSIAGVRDEQFF. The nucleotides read TGCGCCAGCAGCTCGATAGCGGGAGTACGGGATGAGCAGTTCTTC.